This T cell receptor (beta chain) was recovered during a study of technical replicates of blood from several donors. The assay was immunoSEQ multiplex PCR, and TCRdb's table has in-frame clones only and misses some. The sample lists about 82,000 clones, roughly 90% seen once, with approximately 0.3% in the top ten. From germline, CDR1 is MNHEY and CDR2 SVGAGI. With 7 bases removed from V and 7 bases from J, the gap between germline ends came to 10 bases. The CDR3 is 11 residues long. Material for sequencing was T cells isolated from PBMCs. The receptor was isolated from a human donor in good health. The V gene is TRBV6-5, the J gene TRBJ1-2; possible D gene TRBD1, 6 bases. CDR3: CASTQGTGYTF. The CDR3 DNA reads as TGTGCCAGCACACAGGGAACTGGCTACACCTTC.